The rows below give T cell receptor beta chains drawn from one sample of a study of cytomegalovirus exposure and HLA in healthy donors. The protocol was immunoSEQ multiplex PCR, while the TCRdb copy is restricted to in-frame clones and leaves out a portion. The profile covers about 200,000 clones, with around 85% appearing a single time and around 2% taken by the ten largest. The sequenced sample was PBMCs. These receptors came from a man aged 18 to 30 in good health and CMV-seronegative. The CDR3 runs from the conserved cysteine through the conserved F or W. Each record gives: J gene, D gene, V gene, clone size, CDR3 protein, CDR3 DNA. A D gene is named only where the DNA matches it firmly. For some rows the clone size is stated as once, few or many, or as a class when expanded; others skip it.

TRBJ1-6,-,TRBV6-1,-,CSSSEKGRGNSPLHF,TGTTCCAGCAGTGAAAAGGGCAGGGGAAATTCACCCCTCCACTTT
TRBJ1-1,TRBD1,TRBV4-1,-,CASSQGNRGSTEAFF,TGCGCCAGCAGCCAAGGAAACAGGGGGTCCACTGAAGCTTTCTTT
TRBJ2-1,-,TRBV6-6,-,CASIPGVSYNEQFF,TGTGCCAGCATCCCAGGGGTTTCCTACAATGAGCAGTTCTTC
TRBJ2-3,-,TRBV19,-,CASSIELEISDTQYF,TGTGCCAGTAGTATAGAGCTGGAGATTTCGGATACGCAGTATTTT
TRBJ2-2,-,TRBV29-1,-,CSVVAGTPNTGELFF,TGCAGCGTTGTGGCTGGGACTCCGAACACCGGGGAGCTGTTTTTT
TRBJ2-2,TRBD2,TRBV9,-,CASSAGLAENTGELFF,TGTGCCAGCAGCGCTGGACTAGCGGAGAACACCGGGGAGCTGTTTTTT
TRBJ1-2,TRBD1,TRBV7-8,-,CASTLAGTGSDYGYTF,TGTGCCAGCACTCTAGCCGGGACAGGTTCGGACTATGGCTACACCTTC
TRBJ2-3,TRBD2,TRBV14,-,CASSRTSGHTDTQYF,TGTGCCAGCAGCCGGACTAGCGGGCACACAGATACGCAGTATTTT
TRBJ1-1,TRBD1,TRBV5-4,few,CASSPGQVRLNTEAFF,TGTGCCAGCAGCCCCGGACAGGTTCGGTTGAACACTGAAGCTTTCTTT
TRBJ2-3,-,TRBV27,-,CASSLLSTDTQYF,TGTGCCAGCAGTTTACTGAGCACAGATACGCAGTATTTT
TRBJ2-7,TRBD1,TRBV5-4,-,CASSLGPGQGDEQYF,TGTGCCAGCAGCTTGGGTCCGGGACAGGGAGACGAGCAGTACTTC
TRBJ2-2,-,TRBV5-1,few,CASSGLQLTLANTGELFF,TGCGCCAGCAGCGGATTACAGCTGACCCTCGCGAACACCGGGGAGCTGTTTTTT
TRBJ2-2,TRBD1,TRBV11-2,-,CASSVRQGASTGELFF,TGTGCCAGCAGCGTGCGACAGGGGGCAAGCACCGGGGAGCTGTTTTTT
TRBJ1-2,-,TRBV5-8,-,CASSLGWREGLPGYTF,TGTGCCAGCAGCTTGGGCTGGAGGGAGGGTCTCCCTGGCTACACCTTC
TRBJ2-7,TRBD1,TRBV27,-,CASSSPGQGSHEQYF,TGTGCCAGCAGTTCCCCCGGACAGGGTTCCCACGAGCAGTACTTC
TRBJ2-7,TRBD1,TRBV6-5,once,CASSFRDRGNHEQYF,TGTGCCAGCAGCTTCCGGGACAGGGGGAACCACGAGCAGTACTTC
TRBJ1-1,TRBD1,TRBV30,-,CAWRGQGAPLKAFF,TGTGCCTGGAGGGGACAGGGGGCCCCTTTGAAGGCTTTCTTT
TRBJ2-3,TRBD2,TRBV27,-,CASSWGLAGRTSTDTQYF,TGTGCCAGCAGTTGGGGACTAGCGGGCCGCACTAGCACAGATACGCAGTATTTT